These 32 T cell receptor beta chains share one sample of origin, sequenced in a study of blood T cell repertoires in COVID-19. The method was immunoSEQ multiplex PCR; TCRdb's version includes in-frame clones alone and lacks a portion of them. Among hundreds of thousands of clones listed, around 87% were seen once. The sequencing input was peripheral blood. The receptor source for this set is a man aged 70 or older with acute or convalescent COVID-19.

V and J are TRBV4-3 and TRBJ2-3, with 13 bases matching TRBD2. CDR1 is LGHNA, CDR2 YSLEER, per germline. V was pared by 3 bases and J by 3 bases, with 12 bases of the junction left unmatched. This CDR3 is built from 19 residues. This chain's CDR3 is CASSQALAGGLLRTDTQYF. CDR3 sequence (DNA): TGCGCCAGCAGCCAGGCACTAGCGGGGGGGCTATTACGTACAGATACGCAGTATTTT.

The rearrangement joins TRBV11-2 to TRBJ1-5, with 8 nucleotides matching TRBD1. CDR1 SGHAT and CDR2 FQNNGV come from the germline V gene. With V trimmed by 3 bases and J by 15 bases, 10 bases remained unmatched. The CDR3 sequence is 13 residues long. As DNA, the CDR3 is TGTGCCAGCAGCTTGGAGGGGACAGGTATCTTGCATTTT. This sequence encodes CASSLEGTGILHF.

This sequence joins TRBV27 and TRBJ1-2; D is uncertain. V was cut by 2 bases and J by 8 bases, with 12 bases left in between. In germline, CDR1 is MNHEY, CDR2 SMNVEV (reference sequence). The CDR3 length is 13 residues. The CDR3 protein is CASSLEGGPGYTF. CDR3 DNA: TGTGCCAGCAGTTTAGAGGGCGGGCCCGGCTACACCTTC.

The V call is TRBV18, the J call TRBJ1-2; TRBD1 aligns across 10 bases. Looked up from germline, CDR1 is KGHSH and CDR2 is LQKENI. The CDR3 covers 15 residues. V gave up 3 bases and J gave up 5 bases; unmatched junction bases: 6. CDR3 protein: CASSPEDRGNYGYTF. For the CDR3, the DNA is TGTGCCAGCTCACCGGAGGACAGGGGGAATTATGGCTACACCTTC.

The chain recombines TRBV7-2 with TRBJ2-2; no reliable D call. Trimming took 4 bases from V and 0 from J, leaving 12 bases between them. Germline assignment: CDR1 SGHTA and CDR2 FQGNSA. The CDR3 covers 16 residues. The CDR3 DNA follows: TGTGCCAGCAGCTCATACATCCTCGCGAACACCGGGGAGCTGTTTTTT. It is translated as CASSSYILANTGELFF.

This chain connects TRBV7-2 to TRBJ2-1, with 9 nucleotides matching TRBD2. Trimming took 4 bases from V and 0 from J; bases not matched to a gene: 4. Germline CDR1 reads SGHTA; CDR2 reads FQGNSA. This CDR3 comprises 16 residues. DNA for the CDR3: TGTGCCAGCAGCTCAATTAGCGGGAGCTCCTACAATGAGCAGTTCTTC. Encoded protein: CASSSISGSSYNEQFF.

The rearrangement links TRBV9 to TRBJ2-5; 11 bases align to TRBD2. Germline V gene data show CDR1 as SGDLS and CDR2 as YYNGEE. V was clipped by 3 bases and J by 0 bases; unmatched bases: 7. This CDR3 is 17 amino acids long. CDR3 sequence (DNA): TGTGCCAGCAGCGCCGGGACTAGCGGCCTCGACCAAGAGACCCAGTACTTC. Amino acids: CASSAGTSGLDQETQYF.

This clone was observed once. The V gene is TRBV27, the J gene TRBJ2-7; tentatively, D is TRBD2 (7 bases). Looked up from germline, CDR1 is MNHEY and CDR2 is SMNVEV (reference sequence). Between the trimmed V and J ends, which lost 0 bases and 7 bases, there was a span of 13 bases. The CDR3 is 14 amino acids. CDR3 residues: CASSLSGGLGEQYF. In DNA, the CDR3 is TGTGCCAGCAGTTTATCCGGGGGGCTGGGGGAGCAGTACTTC.

The chain carries TRBV5-8 and TRBJ2-7, with D tentatively TRBD1 (5 bases). V lost 4 bases to trimming and J lost 6 bases, with 14 bases between them. In germline, CDR1 is SGHTS, CDR2 YDEGEE. The CDR3 is 13 residues long. The CDR3 reads CASSLQGPSEQYF. For the CDR3, the DNA is TGTGCCAGCAGCCTGCAGGGTCCGTCCGAGCAGTACTTC. The variable domain in full, completed from reference TRBV5-8 and TRBJ2-7, reads EAGVTQSPTHLIKTRGQQATLRCSPISGHTSVYWYQQALGLGLQFLLWYDEGEERNRGNFPPRFSGRQFPNYSSELNVNALELEDSALYLCASSLQGPSEQYFGPGTRLTVT.

Notes on this clone: Germline is not matched at one junction end, which may reflect a read error. The rearrangement links TRBV20-1 to TRBJ1-1; the D is unclear. Germline assignment: CDR1 DFQATT and CDR2 SNEGSKA (reference sequence). The CDR3 runs 11 residues. CDR3 DNA sequence: TGCAGTGCTATGAGGAACCCTGAAGCTTTCTTT. It translates to CSAMRNPEAFF.

V and J are TRBV7-8 and TRBJ2-7; tentatively, D is TRBD1 (5 bases). CDR1 is SGHVS, CDR2 FQNEAQ, per germline. V gave up 2 bases and J gave up 0 bases, with 14 bases separating them. The CDR3 consists of 16 residues. The CDR3: CASSLTGPTSSYEQYF. Here the CDR3 DNA reads TGTGCCAGCAGCTTAACAGGACCTACAAGCTCCTACGAGCAGTACTTC.

V gene TRBV7-6 combines with J gene TRBJ2-2, with 8 bases fitting TRBD1. After removal of 1 base from V and 7 bases from J, the junction contained 5 bases not matched to a gene. CDR3 size: 15 residues. Germline loops: CDR1 SGHVS, CDR2 FNYEAQ. The CDR3 loop is CASSLGGQGFGELFF. CDR3 in DNA: TGTGCCAGCAGCTTAGGAGGACAGGGTTTCGGGGAGCTGTTTTTT. The variable domain in full, completed from reference TRBV7-6 and TRBJ2-2, reads GAGVSQSPRYKVTKRGQDVALRCDPISGHVSLYWYRQALGQGPEFLTYFNYEAQQDKSGLPNDRFSAERPEGSISTLTIQRTEQRDSAMYRCASSLGGQGFGELFFGEGSRLTVL.

This clone was seen only once. The chain employs TRBV5-5 and TRBJ2-5; weak D call: TRBD2 (6 bases). CDR1 is SGHKS, CDR2 YYEKEE, per germline (reference sequence). V was trimmed by 1 base and J by 4 bases, leaving 11 bases between them. The CDR3 is 14 residues long. Written as DNA, the CDR3 is TGTGCCAGCAGCTTGACGGGAGACGGAGAGACCCAGTACTTC. This encodes CASSLTGDGETQYF.

The chain has TRBV5-1 and TRBJ2-6; no clear D. This CDR3 spans 16 amino acids. V dropped 4 bases and J dropped 0 bases, with 11 bases sitting between them. Germline CDR1 reads SGHRS; CDR2 reads YFSETQ. CDR3 residues: CASSRLGNSGANVLTF. Here the CDR3 DNA reads TGCGCCAGCAGCCGACTTGGTAACTCTGGGGCCAACGTCCTGACTTTC.

The rearrangement links TRBV13 to TRBJ2-7, with 10 bases matching TRBD1. The ends lost 5 bases at V and 2 bases at J; junction bases unmatched: 3. This CDR3 has 14 amino acids. The germline V gene encodes CDR1 PRHDT and CDR2 FYEKMQ (reference sequence). CDR3 sequence: CASSGQGVPYEQYF. The CDR3, as DNA: TGTGCCAGCAGCGGACAGGGGGTTCCCTACGAGCAGTACTTC.

This sequence joins TRBV10-3 and TRBJ2-3, with 14 bases aligning to TRBD2. Germline V gene lookup returns CDR1 ENHRY and CDR2 SYGVKD. CDR3 length: 18 amino acids. Trimming removed 10 bases from V and 0 bases from J; junction bases left unmatched: 12. Written as DNA, the CDR3 is TGTGCCACATTTCCGGGACTAGCGGGAGACTACAGCACAGATACGCAGTATTTT. This translates into CATFPGLAGDYSTDTQYF.

This chain connects TRBV5-1 to TRBJ1-2; the match to TRBD1 covers 7 bases. The CDR3 has 14 amino acids. Per germline, CDR1 SGHRS and CDR2 YFSETQ. The trim removed 3 bases at V and 1 base at J, leaving 3 bases unmatched. The CDR3 DNA is TGCGCCAGCAGCTCGGGACAGTTTAACTATGGCTACACCTTC. This sequence encodes CASSSGQFNYGYTF.

The chain has TRBV19 and TRBJ1-5, with 9 bases identical to TRBD1. The CDR3 runs to 19 residues. Trimming took 5 bases from V and 2 from J; bases not matched to a gene: 16. Germline V gene sequence: CDR1 LNHDA, CDR2 SQIVND (reference sequence). As DNA, the CDR3 is TGTGCCAGTAGTCATAAAGTACAGGGGGCATTCTCGGGCAATCAGCCCCAGCATTTT. Translated, it gives CASSHKVQGAFSGNQPQHF.

This chain joins TRBV5-1 and TRBJ1-1, with TRBD1 identical over 8 bases. This CDR3 is built from 17 residues. Germline CDR1 is SGHRS and CDR2 is YFSETQ. J gave up 8 bases and V 1 base, and 16 bases lay outside the gene matches. The chain's CDR3 is CASSLTWDRHDRGEAFF. The CDR3 nucleotides are TGCGCCAGCAGCTTGACCTGGGACAGGCATGATCGGGGGGAAGCTTTCTTT.

The rearrangement uses TRBV28 and TRBJ1-6; D might be TRBD1 (5 bases). CDR3 length: 15 amino acids. Germline V gives CDR1 MDHEN, CDR2 SYDVKM. V was trimmed by 6 bases and J by 8 bases, leaving 17 bases between them. The CDR3 here is CASRKGPRIDSPLHF. CDR3 DNA: TGTGCCAGCAGGAAGGGGCCCCGTATTGATTCACCCCTCCACTTT.

The genes are TRBV6-1 and TRBJ2-7; D is possibly TRBD2 (6 bases). The CDR3 sequence is 13 residues long. Per the germline V gene, CDR1 is MNHNS and CDR2 is SASEGT. V was trimmed by 6 bases and J by 2 bases, leaving 11 bases between them. The DNA for the CDR3 is TGTGCCAGCAGAGATAGCGGCACCTACGAGCAGTACTTC. Encoded protein: CASRDSGTYEQYF.

The CDR3 DNA reads as TGTGCCAGCAGCTTGAACCAGGGGTCCGCCACCGGGGAGCTGTTTTTT. Translation: CASSLNQGSATGELFF. The chain couples TRBV7-6 to TRBJ2-2, with D possibly being TRBD1 (6 bases). V lost 3 bases and J lost 4, with 15 bases in between. The germline V gene encodes CDR1 SGHVS and CDR2 FNYEAQ. The CDR3 length is 16 residues. The whole variable domain, filled in from reference TRBV7-6 and TRBJ2-2, reads GAGVSQSPRYKVTKRGQDVALRCDPISGHVSLYWYRQALGQGPEFLTYFNYEAQQDKSGLPNDRFSAERPEGSISTLTIQRTEQRDSAMYRCASSLNQGSATGELFFGEGSRLTVL.

The chain couples TRBV2 to TRBJ2-7, with 9 nucleotides matching TRBD2. Germline CDR1 and CDR2: SNHLY and FYNNEI. CDR3 length: 15 residues. Trimming at V came to 6 bases and at J to 5 bases, leaving 11 bases not matched to a gene. The DNA of the CDR3 is TGTGCCAGCAGCCCATGGAGACTAGCGGCGAACGAGCAGTACTTC. This gives the protein CASSPWRLAANEQYF.

The chain carries TRBV2 and TRBJ2-5; 10 nucleotides align to TRBD1. This CDR3 contains 15 residues. Trimming cost V 2 bases and J 3 bases; bases outside gene matches: 3. Germline V gives CDR1 SNHLY, CDR2 FYNNEI. CDR3 protein: CASSEQGTGEETQYF. CDR3 nucleotide sequence: TGTGCCAGCAGTGAACAGGGGACAGGGGAAGAGACCCAGTACTTC.

The chain joins TRBV6-2 or TRBV6-3 to TRBJ2-1, with TRBD2 matching over 8 bases. The V gene end was trimmed by 0 bases and the J gene end by 5 bases; junction bases not matched to a gene: 21. Per the germline V gene, CDR1 is MNHEY and CDR2 is SVGEGT. The CDR3 is made up of 21 amino acids. DNA of the CDR3: TGTGCCAGCAGTTACTCTTTTACGTTCCGGCGGGAGGACCAAAAAAACAATGAGCAGTTCTTC. It specifies CASSYSFTFRREDQKNNEQFF.

The chain recombines TRBV5-8 with TRBJ1-5, with TRBD1 as a possible D gene (5 bases). Per the germline V gene, CDR1 is SGHTS and CDR2 is YDEGEE. Trimming removed 4 bases at V and 3 bases at J, with 11 bases between. This CDR3 spans 14 amino acids. In nucleotides, the CDR3 is TGTGCCAGCAGCACCCAGGGTAACAATCAGCCCCAGCATTTT. This sequence encodes CASSTQGNNQPQHF.

This clone has just a few counts. The chain links TRBV19 to TRBJ1-6; 8 nucleotides agree with TRBD1. J lost 10 bases, V lost 6 bases, and 8 bases had no gene match. The CDR3 spans 14 residues. The germline CDR1 and CDR2 sequences are LNHDA and SQIVND (reference sequence). CDR3 loop: CASRTGEARSPLHF. In DNA form, the CDR3 reads TGTGCCAGTAGGACAGGGGAAGCTAGATCACCCCTCCACTTT.

This sequence joins TRBV9 and TRBJ2-1, with TRBD2 identical over 9 bases. V shed 0 bases, J shed 6 bases, and the junction held 1 base outside the gene matches. The germline gives CDR1 SGDLS, CDR2 YYNGEE. The CDR3 runs 14 residues. The CDR3 is CASSVGGRGNEQFF. The CDR3 bases are TGTGCCAGCAGCGTAGGCGGGAGGGGCAATGAGCAGTTCTTC.

This chain joins TRBV19 and TRBJ2-7; tentative D call: TRBD1 (6 bases). The CDR3 has 17 amino acids. V was trimmed by 4 bases and J by 9 bases, leaving 28 bases between them. Germline V CDR1 and CDR2: LNHDA, SQIVND (reference sequence). The CDR3 nucleotides are TGTGCCAGTAGTACGGACAGAGCGTCAGAGACTACGAGTGGGCAGTACTTC. Residues: CASSTDRASETTSGQYF. Combining the CDR3 with reference TRBV19 and TRBJ2-7 gives the whole variable domain DGGITQSPKYLFRKEGQNVTLSCEQNLNHDAMYWYRQDPGQGLRLIYYSQIVNDFQKGDIAEGYSVSREKKESFPLTVTSAQKNPTAFYLCASSTDRASETTSGQYFGPGTRLTVT.

The chain has TRBV19 and TRBJ2-5, with D perhaps matching TRBD1 (5 bases). Germline V lookup: CDR1 LNHDA, CDR2 SQIVND (reference sequence). The CDR3 runs 14 residues. Trimming stripped 3 bases from V and 2 bases from J, with 10 bases between. CDR3 sequence reads: CASSIRKGQETQYF. The CDR3, as DNA: TGTGCCAGTAGTATTAGGAAGGGGCAAGAGACCCAGTACTTC.

This clone was seen ten or more times. The chain links TRBV30 to TRBJ1-1; a weak D match, TRBD1 (5 bases). Trimming removed 6 bases at V and 3 bases at J, with 20 bases between. Per germline, CDR1 GTSNPN and CDR2 SVGIG (reference sequence). The CDR3 is made up of 15 amino acids. The CDR3, as DNA: TGTGCCTGCTTGATTCGGGACTCTTATTACACTGAAGCTTTCTTT. It specifies CACLIRDSYYTEAFF. Complete variable domain (other parts from reference TRBV30 and TRBJ1-1): SQTIHQWPATLVQPVGSPLSLECTVEGTSNPNLYWYRQAAGRGLQLLFYSVGIGQISSEVPQNLSASRPQDRQFILSSKKLLLSDSGFYLCACLIRDSYYTEAFFGQGTRLTVV.

This rearrangement joins TRBV15 to TRBJ2-3, with 7 bases matching TRBD2. Looked up from germline, CDR1 is LNHNV and CDR2 is YYDKDF (reference sequence). The CDR3 runs 18 residues. V was pared by 0 bases and J by 4 bases, with 13 bases of the junction left unmatched. CDR3 bases: TGTGCCACCAGCAGAGATCAGCGCGGGAGCGGTTCCGCAGATACGCAGTATTTT. It codes for CATSRDQRGSGSADTQYF.